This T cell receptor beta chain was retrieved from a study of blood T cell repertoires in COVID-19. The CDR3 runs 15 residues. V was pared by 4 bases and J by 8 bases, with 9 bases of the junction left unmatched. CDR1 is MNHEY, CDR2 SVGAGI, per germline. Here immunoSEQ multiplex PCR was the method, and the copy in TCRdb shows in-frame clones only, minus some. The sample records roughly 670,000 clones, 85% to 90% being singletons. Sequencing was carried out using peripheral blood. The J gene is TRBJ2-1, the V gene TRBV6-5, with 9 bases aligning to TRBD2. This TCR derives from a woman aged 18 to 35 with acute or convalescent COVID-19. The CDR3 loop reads CASSSAGLALDEQFF. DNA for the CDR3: TGTGCCAGCAGTTCTGCGGGACTAGCTCTCGATGAGCAGTTCTTC.